The T cell receptor beta chain described here comes from a study of CD8 T cells in Susac syndrome. TCR beta sequences were obtained from blood CD8+ and CD4+ T cells. The CDR3 totals 14 residues. J was trimmed by 5 bases and V by 7 bases; bases with no gene match: 3. An input of about 0.5 to 1 ug of RNA was subjected to reverse transcription using random hexamers. MiXCR, applied by TCRdb to the immunoSEQ multiplex PCR reads, yields one record per CDR3 protein. The sample has 180,000 or so distinct CDR3 sequences; over 85% are singletons. This chain uses TRBV12-3 or TRBV12-4 with TRBJ2-2; 11 bases match TRBD1. This TCR came from a human donor in good health. Sequenced material: CD4+ T cells from PBMCs. CDR3 nucleotide sequence: TGTGCCAGCACCGGGACAGGGGGGACCGGGGAGCTGTTTTTT. It encodes CASTGTGGTGELFF.